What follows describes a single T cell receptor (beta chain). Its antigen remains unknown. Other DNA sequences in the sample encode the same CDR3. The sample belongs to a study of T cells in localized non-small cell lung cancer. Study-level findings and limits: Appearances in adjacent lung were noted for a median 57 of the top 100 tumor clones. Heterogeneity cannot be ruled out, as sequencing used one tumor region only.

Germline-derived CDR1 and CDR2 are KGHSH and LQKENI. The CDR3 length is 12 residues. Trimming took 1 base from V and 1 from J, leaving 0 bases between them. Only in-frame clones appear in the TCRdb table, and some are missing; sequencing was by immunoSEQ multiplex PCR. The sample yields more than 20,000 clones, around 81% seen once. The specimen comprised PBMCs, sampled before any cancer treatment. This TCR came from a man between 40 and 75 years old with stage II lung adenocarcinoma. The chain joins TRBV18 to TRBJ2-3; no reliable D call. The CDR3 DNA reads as TGTGCCAGCTCACCACGCACAGATACGCAGTATTTT. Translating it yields CASSPRTDTQYF.